This TCR beta chain was sequenced for a study of patients and donors after allogeneic stem cell transplantation. TCRdb redid the calling of the RT-PCR reads with MiXCR, one entry per CDR3 protein. The profile shows about 23,000 distinct CDR3 sequences, 29% of them singletons. The CDR3 extends over 16 amino acids. Germline CDR1 and CDR2: SQVTM and ANQGSEA. The V end was cut by 2 bases, the J end by 1 base, with 15 bases between. This receptor was taken from a human donor who was either an allogeneic HSCT recipient or a stem cell or donor lymphocyte infusion donor (not recorded which). It is not recorded whose cells these are; they may come from a transplant donor. This sequence joins TRBV29-1 and TRBJ2-1, with D perhaps matching TRBD1 or TRBD2 (6 bases each). Sequenced sample: blood, either unsorted or a sorted T cell fraction (not recorded which). The CDR3 DNA sequence: TGCAGCGTTGAATTCTGGGGGGCAGATTCCTACAATGAGCAGTTCTTC. This translates into CSVEFWGADSYNEQFF.